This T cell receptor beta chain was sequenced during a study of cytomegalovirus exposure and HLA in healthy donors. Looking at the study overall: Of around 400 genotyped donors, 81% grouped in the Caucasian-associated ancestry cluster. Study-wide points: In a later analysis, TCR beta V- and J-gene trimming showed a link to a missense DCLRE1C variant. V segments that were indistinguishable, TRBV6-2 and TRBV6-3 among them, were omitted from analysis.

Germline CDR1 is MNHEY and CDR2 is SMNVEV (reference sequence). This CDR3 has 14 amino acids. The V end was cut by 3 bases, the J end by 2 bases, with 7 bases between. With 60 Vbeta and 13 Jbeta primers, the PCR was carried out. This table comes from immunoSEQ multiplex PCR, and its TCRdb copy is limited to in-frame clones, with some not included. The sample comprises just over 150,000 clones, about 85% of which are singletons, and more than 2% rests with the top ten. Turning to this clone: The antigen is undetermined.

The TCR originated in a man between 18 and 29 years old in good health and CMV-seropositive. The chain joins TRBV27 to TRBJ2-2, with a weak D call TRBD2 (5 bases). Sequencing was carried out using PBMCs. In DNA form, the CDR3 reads TGTGCCAGCAGTTTTCGGGGAAACACCGGGGAGCTGTTTTTT. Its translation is CASSFRGNTGELFF.